This entry describes one T cell receptor (beta chain). Its antigen target is currently unknown. No per-base quality is available; no much larger clone lies one base away. Receptor libraries were prepared by the immunoSEQ multiplex PCR assay. For the multiplex PCR, a mixture combining 60 forward primers for TCR Vbeta segments and 13 reverse primers for TCR Jbeta segments was used. The CDR3 region of rearranged TCR beta genes was amplified from genomic DNA by a multiplex PCR assay. The amplified TCR beta libraries were sequenced on the Illumina HiSeq System as 87-base-pair reads. Per the authors' processing: Across the roughly 600 repertoires, a later analysis counted roughly 77 million unique TCR beta chains, roughly 11 million of which were shared by at least two donors. Raw reads were error-corrected and collapsed into unique sequences with a nearest-neighbor algorithm that merged closely related sequences to remove PCR and sequencing errors. CDR3 sequences were aligned to IMGT reference sequences to assign V, D and J gene segments. For a sequence to be retained, at least a six-nucleotide match to both a V gene segment and a J gene segment was required. Rearrangements were classified as productive when the CDR3 lacked stop codons and remained in frame with V and J, and all other rearrangements were classified as non-productive. Following IMGT convention, CDR3 was defined as the stretch from the second conserved V-encoded cysteine to the conserved J-encoded phenylalanine. In an earlier analysis of 550 to 650 of the donors, sequences lacking an unambiguous match to a single V gene segment were excluded. An earlier analysis of a few hundred of the donors called V segments functional above 56.7% productive rearrangements and segregating when the between-donor standard deviation exceeded 5%. A statistical classification framework was built to diagnose cytomegalovirus status from the catalog of TCR beta chain sequences. V and J gene assignment, in a later analysis, came from comparing TCR nucleotide sequences with IMGT/GENE-DB human TR gene sequences. The TCRdist pipeline was used in a later analysis to assign CDR3 sequences and most-parsimonious VDJ recombination scenarios. In a later analysis, each TCR beta chain was defined by its CDR3 amino acid sequence together with its V-gene family, and reads lacking a unique V-gene family were excluded. As a way to deal with suspected cross-contamination and a sequencing artifact, a later analysis dropped roughly 620 nucleotide sequences that were highly shared and had low generation probability. In a later analysis, a clonal expansion index was calculated for each public chain from normalized within-repertoire ranks of inferred template counts. Generation probabilities in a later analysis came from a VDJ recombination model fitted to out-of-frame rearrangements, and those results were checked against IGoR. In a later analysis, hypergeometric tests were used to score TCR-TCR, TCR-HLA and TCR-CMV co-occurrence, with a repertoire-size bias correction applied to TCR pairs. To estimate false discovery rates, a later analysis permuted the HLA or CMV assignments 20 times. In a later analysis, co-occurring TCRs were grouped with DBSCAN, and TCRdist sequence similarity was added when clustering was performed within HLA-allele-positive subsets. Co-occurrence clustering excluded repertoires with fewer than 30,000 or more than 120,000 public chains, plus five with anomalous nucleotide sharing. The table comes from immuneACCESS by way of TCRdb, which keeps in-frame sequences with V and J called. Part of the clones is missing from these tables; in studies checked, under half for an unresolved V gene and the rest for unknown reasons. V, J and clone size reflect that table, while D and trimming were determined from the DNA. A total of 90,000 to 130,000 clones appear in this sample, roughly 80% of them only once. Roughly 22% of the sample rests with the top ten.

This sample is drawn from a study of cytomegalovirus exposure and HLA in healthy donors (dated by TCRdb to 2016 to 2017). Turning to the overall study: An earlier analysis of 587 of the donors reported 250 to 350 Gb of sequence data and 95 million to 120 million unique TCR beta sequences obtained from around 180 million T cells. An early release that covered approximately 600 HLA-typed donors contained approximately 300 gigabases of sequencing data and 85 million to 100 million unique TCR sequences. The genetic ancestry cluster associated with self-reported Caucasian donors included 81% of the approximately 430 genotyped donors. The study aimed to test whether signatures of past pathogen exposure could be identified by cataloging public T cell receptors. The study used immunosequencing to profile the T cell repertoires of more than 650 subjects and linked those repertoires to cytomegalovirus serostatus. Besides the first cohort of around 670 subjects, a separate validation cohort made up of 120 different subjects was used. To predict cytomegalovirus infection status, the study combined high-throughput TCR immunosequencing, statistical association of individual TCRs with disease status, and machine learning. A later analysis re-analyzed previously published TCR beta repertoires from about 600 donors and added high-resolution HLA genotyping to study TCR occurrence patterns. In the later analysis, no new phenotypic data were used to find candidate immune exposures; instead, reliance was placed on TCR beta sequences and their occurrence across donors. An earlier analysis of 587 of the donors applied high-throughput TCR beta sequencing to assess whether each TCR beta V gene segment acted as functional or pseudogenic. Alongside the repertoire data, information on donor age, sex, ethnicity and CMV serostatus was compiled. Genome-wide SNP genotypes for about 60% of the roughly 700 donors were used in a later genetic analysis, which treated that subset as a discovery cohort. Every repertoire in the discovery cohort had been generated on one and the same sequencing platform. Class I and class II HLA loci were covered by the typing at four-digit resolution. Typing coverage varied by locus: roughly 629-640 donors for A, B, C, DRB1 and DQB1; approximately 500 for DQA1; some 610 for DPA1; about 450 for DPB1. Roughly 5 DR-DQ haplotypes were handled as single units for association and clustering because linkage in the cohort was strong. Among 300 to 450 genotyped donors of the cohort, an average of 235,054 unique TCR beta nucleotide sequences were sequenced per donor, 15% to 20% of them non-productive. Summary of the overall study and its limitations: Strong co-occurrence of HLA alleles, especially DR and DQ, made assigning TCR associations to individual alleles difficult. Several of the top co-occurrence clusters appeared to be linked to parvovirus B19, influenza, CMV and Epstein-Barr virus, according to a later analysis. A later genetic analysis associated a missense DCLRE1C variant with V-gene and J-gene trimming of TCR beta chains, and an independent cohort replicated the association. Across donors, most TCR sequences were observed very rarely, whereas some public TCRs were present in many individuals. Only TCR beta chains were sequenced in this cohort, and the absence of alpha or paired-chain data limited detectable features. A further reported finding was that TCR beta sequences accurately predicted the HLA-A and HLA-B alleles for most subjects in the first cohort. In a later analysis, the rate of TCR association differed among HLA loci, with DRB1 alleles having the most associated TCRs and HLA-C alleles having the fewest. In a later analysis, HLA-associated TCR beta chains showed more clonal expansion and lower generation probabilities than non-associated chains that were equally common. A cluster of highly shared sequence variants was judged likely to represent a technical artifact of the sequencing pipeline. Because HLA typing was unavailable for some donors at each locus, only the typed subset was used in association tests. In vitro tests confirmed that a few of the cytomegalovirus-associated TCR beta chains recognize cytomegalovirus antigens. The classifier was reported to diagnose cytomegalovirus status with high specificity and sensitivity in both the original and validation cohorts. According to a later genetic analysis, donors in an Asian-associated ancestry cluster had fewer N-insertions in productive TCRs than the approximately 700-donor mean. In an earlier analysis of 587 of the donors, most TCR beta V segments appeared in productive rearrangements about 87% or about 30% of the time, broadly matching IMGT annotations. Sequencing depth was assumed to be roughly uniform across donors in the presence/absence analyses, though that assumption may not hold. Because the 87-base-pair reads could not distinguish some IMGT-functional V segments, including TRBV6-2 and TRBV6-3, those segments were excluded. Linkage disequilibrium might explain the correlated functional status among segregating V segments, but an unknown experimental factor could not be excluded. According to the authors, the approach could potentially be generalized to other disease states and immunological phenotypes. A later analysis found that most CMV-associated TCR beta chains appeared HLA-restricted, with HLA associations seemingly driven largely by CMV exposure. At a false discovery rate of 0.05, a later analysis linked some 17,000 TCR beta sequences to specific HLA alleles. CMV serostatus was the only immune exposure information available for the cohort. In the study, some 160 TCR beta chains were listed as associated with cytomegalovirus. Around 16 rarely observed V segments, including chromosome 9 orphons, were excluded from the earlier analysis of a few hundred of the donors because counts were too low.

Trimming removed 2 bases from V and 2 bases from J, leaving 12 bases between the germline ends. CDR1 and CDR2, per the germline V gene (reference sequence), are GTSNPN and SVGIG. The CDR3 measures 14 amino acids from cysteine to phenylalanine. Only the CDR3 DNA is retained, 42 bases long and in frame from the first base. The cohort comprised more than 550 healthy bone marrow donors. At the time of sampling, all cohort members were nominally healthy, though unrecorded immune exposures were likely present. The donor tested CMV seropositive, placing the donor among the 290 or so seropositive members of the cohort. Every donor gave a peripheral blood sample, and the peripheral blood mononuclear cells from that sample were used for TCR beta sequencing. The Qiagen DNeasy Blood Extraction Kit was used to extract genomic DNA from the blood cell samples.

The chain uses TRBV30 and TRBJ1-2; no confident D gene assignment can be made. The sequenced material came from PBMCs. This receptor was identified in a man aged 25-45 years in good health and CMV-seropositive. The CDR3 amino acid sequence is: CAWSFRGRNYGYTF. The DNA reads TGTGCCTGGAGTTTTAGAGGGAGAAACTATGGCTACACCTTC.